This T cell receptor (beta chain) is from a study of cytomegalovirus exposure and HLA in healthy donors. Study-wide context: When over 300 donors were genotyped, more than 70% of them were found to fall in the Caucasian-associated ancestry cluster. Whole-study results and caveats: In terms of immune exposure information, only CMV serostatus was available.

Details on this clone: Its antigen remains unknown.

There are 13 residues in the CDR3. Trimming pared 2 bases from V and 3 bases from J, leaving 8 bases between. Per germline, CDR1 SGHVS and CDR2 FNYEAQ. The study ran its PCR with 60 Vbeta and 13 Jbeta primers. Per the study methods: In a later analysis, approximately 80 million unique TCR beta chains included roughly 11 million shared by two or more donors. Libraries were prepared by immunoSEQ multiplex PCR; TCRdb keeps only in-frame clonotypes and omits some of them. V and J calls plus clone size are reproduced from that table; the DNA served to infer D and trimming. The sample has 100,000 to 150,000 clones; approximately 82% are singletons.

The chain recombines TRBV7-6 with TRBJ2-7; possible D gene TRBD2, 5 bases. This TCR came from a man aged 18-30 years in good health and CMV-seropositive. The sequenced sample consisted of PBMCs. The CDR3 region is CASSLREGYEQYF. The CDR3 DNA is TGTGCCAGCAGCTTAAGAGAGGGCTACGAGCAGTACTTC. Full variable domain (outside the CDR3, taken from reference TRBV7-6 and TRBJ2-7): GAGVSQSPRYKVTKRGQDVALRCDPISGHVSLYWYRQALGQGPEFLTYFNYEAQQDKSGLPNDRFSAERPEGSISTLTIQRTEQRDSAMYRCASSLREGYEQYFGPGTRLTVT.